This T cell receptor beta chain was captured in a study of metastatic and nonmetastatic thyroid tumors. V was cut by 0 bases and J by 10 bases, with 11 bases left in between. Germline CDR1 reads MNHNY; CDR2 reads SVGAGI (reference sequence). The CDR3 sequence is 13 residues long. This clone was seen more than once but under ten times. Its antigen remains unknown. Whole-study results and caveats: For both blood and tumor, malignant thyroid tumors reportedly showed significantly higher TCR beta diversity than benign nodules did.

MiXCR re-clonotyped the PCR reads for TCRdb. The sample has about 22,000 clones, 30% to 40% seen once. No treatment of any kind had been given to any patient before thyroid surgery. Sequencing was performed on blood. The sequence was collected from a male donor with papillary thyroid cancer or a benign thyroid nodule (not recorded which). Some clones in this sample may be carry-over from other donors' samples. The chain links TRBV6-6 to TRBJ2-3; weak D call: TRBD1 (5 bases). The CDR3 bases are TGTGCCAGCAGTTACTCGGTTGACAGCGCGCAGTATTTT. It encodes CASSYSVDSAQYF.